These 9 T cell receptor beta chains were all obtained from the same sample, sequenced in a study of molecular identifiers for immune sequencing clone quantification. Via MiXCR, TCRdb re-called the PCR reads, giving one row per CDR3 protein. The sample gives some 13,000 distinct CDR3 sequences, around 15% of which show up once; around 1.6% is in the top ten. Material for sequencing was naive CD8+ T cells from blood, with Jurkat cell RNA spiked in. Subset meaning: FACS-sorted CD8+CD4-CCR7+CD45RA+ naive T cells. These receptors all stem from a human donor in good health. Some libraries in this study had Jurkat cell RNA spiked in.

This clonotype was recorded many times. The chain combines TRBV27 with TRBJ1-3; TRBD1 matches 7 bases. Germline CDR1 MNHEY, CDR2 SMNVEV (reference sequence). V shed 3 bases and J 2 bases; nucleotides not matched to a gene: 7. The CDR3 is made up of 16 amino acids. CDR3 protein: CASSFSQGEAGNTIYF. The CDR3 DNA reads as TGTGCCAGCAGTTTTTCGCAGGGGGAGGCTGGAAACACCATATATTTT.

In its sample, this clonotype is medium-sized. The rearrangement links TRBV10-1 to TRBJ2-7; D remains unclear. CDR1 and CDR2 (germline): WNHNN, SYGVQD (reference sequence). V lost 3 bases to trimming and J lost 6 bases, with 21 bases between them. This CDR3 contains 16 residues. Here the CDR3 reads CASSEVGGFRVTEQYF. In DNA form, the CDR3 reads TGCGCCAGCAGTGAAGTCGGTGGATTTAGAGTTACCGAGCAGTACTTC.

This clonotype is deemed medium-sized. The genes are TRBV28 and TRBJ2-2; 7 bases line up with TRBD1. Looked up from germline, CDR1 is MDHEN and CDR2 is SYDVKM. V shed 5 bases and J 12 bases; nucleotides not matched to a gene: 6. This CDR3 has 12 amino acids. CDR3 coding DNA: TGTGCCAGCAGTCCTCAGACAGGGCAGCTGTTTTTT. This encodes CASSPQTGQLFF.

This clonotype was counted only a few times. The CDR3 reads CASSLTPSTDTQYF. DNA for the CDR3: TGTGCCAGCAGTTTAACACCTAGCACAGATACGCAGTATTTT. The rearrangement joins TRBV12-3 or TRBV12-4 to TRBJ2-3; no clear D gene. V was pared by 2 bases and J by 0 bases, with 6 bases between. The CDR3 is made up of 14 amino acids.

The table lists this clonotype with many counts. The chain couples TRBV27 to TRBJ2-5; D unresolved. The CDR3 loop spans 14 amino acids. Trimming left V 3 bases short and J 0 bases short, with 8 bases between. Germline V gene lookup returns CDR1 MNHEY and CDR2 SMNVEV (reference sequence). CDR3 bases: TGTGCCAGCAGTTTTTTGGCCAACCAAGAGACCCAGTACTTC. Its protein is CASSFLANQETQYF.

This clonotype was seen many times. CDR3 amino acids: CSARPRDHNEQFF. The CDR3 coding sequence is TGCAGTGCTCGACCGAGGGACCACAATGAGCAGTTCTTC. This sequence joins TRBV20-1 and TRBJ2-1, with D perhaps being TRBD1 or TRBD2 (5 bases each). CDR1 and CDR2 (germline): DFQATT, SNEGSKA (reference sequence). CDR3 length equals 13 residues. V was shortened by 5 bases and J by 5 bases, with 13 bases between the two germline ends.

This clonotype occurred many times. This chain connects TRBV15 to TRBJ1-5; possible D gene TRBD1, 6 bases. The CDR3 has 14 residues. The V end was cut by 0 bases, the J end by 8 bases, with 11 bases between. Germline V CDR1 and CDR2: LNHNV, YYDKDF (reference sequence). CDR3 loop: CATSRDRGLEPQHF. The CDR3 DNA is TGTGCCACCAGCAGAGATCGGGGGCTTGAGCCCCAGCATTTT.

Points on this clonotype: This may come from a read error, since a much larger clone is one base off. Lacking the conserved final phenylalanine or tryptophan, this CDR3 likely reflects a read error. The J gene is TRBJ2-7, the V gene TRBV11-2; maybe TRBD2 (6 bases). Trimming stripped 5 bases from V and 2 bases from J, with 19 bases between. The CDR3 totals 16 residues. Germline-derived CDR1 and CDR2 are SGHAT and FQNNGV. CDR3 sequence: CASSPHVGGLPYEQYS. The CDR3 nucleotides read TGTGCCAGCAGCCCACACGTCGGGGGACTCCCCTACGAGCAGTACTCC.

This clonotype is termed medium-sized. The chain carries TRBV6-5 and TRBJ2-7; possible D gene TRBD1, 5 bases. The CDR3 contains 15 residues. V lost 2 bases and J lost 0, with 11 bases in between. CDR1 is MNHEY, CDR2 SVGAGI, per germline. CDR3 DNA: TGTGCCAGCAGTTACGTCCAGGGTTACTCCTACGAGCAGTACTTC. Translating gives CASSYVQGYSYEQYF.